A single sample gave rise to the 31 T cell receptor beta chains below, sequenced in a study of CD8 T cells in ankylosing spondylitis (TCRdb year 2017). To prepare the library, 5' RACE was applied. Sequencing instrument: Illumina HiSeq 2500. The public reads were run again by TCRdb, first through fastp at Q25 and then through MiXCR, and only productive beta chains were kept. Duplicate CDR3 protein sequences are folded into a single record with the most common DNA and genes. The sample records almost 250,000 distinct CDR3 sequences, roughly 32% of which are singletons. Roughly 4.2% of the sample is held by the ten biggest clonotypes. What was sequenced was blood, either unsorted or a sorted T cell fraction (not recorded which). The source of these receptors is a male donor with ankylosing spondylitis or in good health (not recorded which).

This clonotype was seen only a few times. The chain joins TRBV6-1 to TRBJ2-5, with D perhaps TRBD1 (7 bases). The CDR3 is 16 amino acids. Germline V gives CDR1 MNHNS, CDR2 SASEGT. Trimming pared 6 bases from V and 4 bases from J, leaving 21 bases between. CDR3 in amino acids: CASRARGVIRRETQYF. In nucleotides, the CDR3 is TGTGCCAGCAGGGCCAGGGGGGTGATCCGGCGAGAGACCCAGTACTTC.

This clonotype was seen just once. The V call is TRBV6-6, the J call TRBJ1-2; possible D gene TRBD1, 6 bases. The germline V gene encodes CDR1 MNHNY and CDR2 SVGAGI (reference sequence). The CDR3 extends over 13 amino acids. V dropped 6 bases and J dropped 5 bases, with 13 bases sitting between them. The CDR3 protein is CASSPPTGYGYTF. In nucleotides, the CDR3 is TGTGCCAGCAGCCCGCCTACAGGGTATGGCTACACCTTC.

CDR3 sequence: CASLDPGQGKTGELFF. The CDR3 nucleotides are TGTGCCAGTCTAGACCCAGGACAGGGGAAGACCGGGGAGCTGTTTTTT. The chain links TRBV10-3 to TRBJ2-2; 9 bases agree with TRBD1. This CDR3 region has 16 residues. Germline CDR1 and CDR2: ENHRY and SYGVKD. The trim removed 10 bases at V and 5 bases at J, leaving 14 bases unmatched.

The chain uses TRBV7-2 and TRBJ2-2; 7 bases match TRBD1. From germline, CDR1 is SGHTA and CDR2 FQGNSA. V trimming: 4 bases; J trimming: 0 bases; junction bases outside the gene matches: 2. CDR3 length equals 15 residues. The CDR3 reads CASSWTGANTGELFF. The DNA of the CDR3 is TGTGCCAGCAGCTGGACAGGAGCGAACACCGGGGAGCTGTTTTTT.

The rearrangement uses TRBV18 and TRBJ1-4; weak D call: TRBD1 (5 bases). The CDR3 totals 13 residues. Per germline, CDR1 KGHSH and CDR2 LQKENI. Trimming took off 6 bases at V and 8 bases at J, with 13 bases between the two ends. CDR3 sequence reads: CASSLGRGEKLFF. In DNA, the CDR3 is TGTGCCAGCTCGCTGGGACGCGGCGAAAAACTGTTTTTT.

In this sample, this clonotype turned up many times. V and J are TRBV12-3 or TRBV12-4 and TRBJ2-1; D remains ambiguous. The CDR3 runs 13 residues. Trimming removed 5 bases at V and 9 bases at J, with 14 bases between. The CDR3 sequence: CASSDWASLEQFF. The CDR3 region has the DNA TGTGCCAGCAGTGACTGGGCAAGTCTTGAGCAGTTCTTC.

V usage is TRBV20-1 and J usage is TRBJ2-6, with D uncertain. Germline V lookup: CDR1 DFQATT, CDR2 SNEGSKA (reference sequence). The CDR3 loop spans 16 amino acids. V dropped 1 base and J dropped 0 bases, with 10 bases sitting between them. CDR3 coding DNA: TGCAGTGCTAGAGGAGGTTCTTCCTCTGGGGCCAACGTCCTGACTTTC. It specifies CSARGGSSSGANVLTF.

Only a few counts were recorded for this clonotype. The chain uses TRBV12-3 or TRBV12-4 and TRBJ1-1; D is perhaps TRBD1 (6 bases). Trimming removed 3 bases at V and 4 bases at J, with 15 bases between. There are 15 residues in the CDR3. The chain's CDR3 is CASSFGGASGTEAFF. The DNA of the CDR3 is TGTGCCAGCAGTTTTGGGGGCGCGTCCGGCACTGAAGCTTTCTTT.

The rearrangement joins TRBV27 to TRBJ1-2; D is possibly TRBD1 (6 bases). Per germline, CDR1 MNHEY and CDR2 SMNVEV (reference sequence). The CDR3 loop spans 15 amino acids. V shed 5 bases and J shed 8 bases, with 21 bases lying between them. As DNA, the CDR3 is TGTGCCAGCAGTACGTACCGGGGGCACCAGTCGGGCTACACCTTC. It specifies CASSTYRGHQSGYTF.

This clonotype turned up a few times. The chain carries TRBV29-1 and TRBJ2-5; D might be TRBD1 (6 bases). The V gene lost 7 bases and the J gene lost 1 base, with 10 bases spanning the gap. CDR3 length: 12 amino acids. Germline CDR1 and CDR2: SQVTM and ANQGSEA. In DNA form, the CDR3 reads TGCAGCGAACTACAGGGCCAAGAGACCCAGTACTTC. Amino acid sequence: CSELQGQETQYF.

The rearrangement uses TRBV27 and TRBJ2-1; D remains ambiguous. Trimming shortened V by 0 bases and J by 6 bases, and 18 bases separated the two germline ends. Germline V CDR1 and CDR2: MNHEY, SMNVEV (reference sequence). This CDR3 contains 17 residues. CDR3 nucleotide sequence: TGTGCCAGCAGTTTATCTTCCAGACCATACACTGGCAATGAGCAGTTCTTC. Protein: CASSLSSRPYTGNEQFF.

V usage is TRBV28 and J usage is TRBJ2-1, with TRBD2 matching over 8 bases. The CDR3 has 15 amino acids. V shed 7 bases and J 0 bases; nucleotides not matched to a gene: 5. Germline assignment: CDR1 MDHEN and CDR2 SYDVKM. CDR3 protein: CASTTSGLSYNEQFF. For the CDR3, the DNA is TGTGCCAGCACCACTAGCGGACTCTCCTACAATGAGCAGTTCTTC.

The rearrangement links TRBV25-1 to TRBJ2-7; D remains ambiguous. The CDR3 has 12 residues. Germline V gene lookup returns CDR1 MGHDK and CDR2 SYGVNS. V was shortened by 3 bases and J by 3 bases, with 6 bases between the two germline ends. The chain's CDR3 is CASSDRVYEQYF. The CDR3 nucleotides read TGTGCCAGCAGTGATCGTGTCTACGAGCAGTACTTC.

The gene calls are TRBV18 and TRBJ2-3; tentatively, D is TRBD1 (6 bases). This CDR3 has 14 residues. Germline V gene lookup returns CDR1 KGHSH and CDR2 LQKENI. The V gene lost 2 bases and the J gene lost 4 bases, with 10 bases spanning the gap. The CDR3 protein is CASSPLGASDTQYF. The CDR3 DNA sequence: TGTGCCAGCTCACCATTGGGGGCCTCAGATACGCAGTATTTT.

This clonotype was seen only a few times. The V gene is TRBV6-5, the J gene TRBJ1-1; no firm D call. Trimming cost V 0 bases and J 0 bases, with 17 bases left between them. This CDR3 region has 18 residues. Germline loops: CDR1 MNHEY, CDR2 SVGAGI. The CDR3 nucleotides are TGTGCCAGCAGTTACTCGATCGAGGCCGCCCCAATGAACACTGAAGCTTTCTTT. Translation gives CASSYSIEAAPMNTEAFF.

This clonotype was detected only a few times. V is TRBV7-9 and J is TRBJ1-4; no clear D. The CDR3 length is 15 residues. Germline V gene sequence: CDR1 SEHNR, CDR2 FQNEAQ (reference sequence). V shed 5 bases and J shed 2 bases, with 12 bases lying between them. CDR3 bases: TGTGCCAGCAGCGATGATAACTGGACTAATGAAAAACTGTTTTTT. It encodes CASSDDNWTNEKLFF.

The chain carries TRBV7-6 and TRBJ2-5; D is perhaps TRBD1 or TRBD2 (5 bases each). V lost 1 base to trimming and J lost 4 bases, with 13 bases between them. Germline assignment: CDR1 SGHVS and CDR2 FNYEAQ. The CDR3 sequence is 15 residues long. The CDR3 coding sequence is TGTGCCAGCAGCTTAGAGGTGGGGCGGGCAGAGACCCAGTACTTC. Amino acid sequence: CASSLEVGRAETQYF.

The V and J genes are TRBV20-1 and TRBJ2-2; the D gene is possibly TRBD1 (6 bases). Germline CDR1 is DFQATT and CDR2 is SNEGSKA (reference sequence). V shed 1 base and J shed 6 bases, with 9 bases lying between them. This CDR3 has 13 amino acids. CDR3 residues: CSARGRTAGELFF. CDR3 bases: TGCAGTGCTAGAGGCAGGACAGCCGGGGAGCTGTTTTTT.

This clonotype was detected only a few times. The CDR3 DNA sequence: TGTGCCAGTAGTACTGACCCAAGGCAAGAGACCCAGTACTTC. It yields the protein CASSTDPRQETQYF. The chain carries TRBV19 and TRBJ2-5; D is undetermined. The V end lost 4 bases, the J end lost 2 bases, and 11 bases lay between the germline ends. The CDR3 has 14 residues. The germline CDR1 and CDR2 sequences are LNHDA and SQIVND (reference sequence).

The rearrangement joins TRBV27 to TRBJ2-1; D may be TRBD2 (6 bases). The V gene lost 8 bases and the J gene lost 0 bases, with 14 bases spanning the gap. Per the germline V gene, CDR1 is MNHEY and CDR2 is SMNVEV (reference sequence). The CDR3 totals 15 residues. The CDR3 loop is CASRIRAGSYNEQFF. The DNA of the CDR3 is TGTGCCAGCCGCATAAGAGCGGGCTCCTACAATGAGCAGTTCTTC.

The V call is TRBV15, the J call TRBJ2-7, with 10 bases fitting TRBD1. Trimming at V came to 0 bases and at J to 6 bases, leaving 2 bases not matched to a gene. CDR1 and CDR2 from the germline V gene are LNHNV and YYDKDF (reference sequence). This CDR3 is built from 14 residues. The DNA of the CDR3 is TGTGCCACCAGCAGAGACGGGACAGGGGTCGAGCAGTACTTC. Amino acids: CATSRDGTGVEQYF. Full variable domain (outside the CDR3, taken from reference TRBV15 and TRBJ2-7): DAMVIQNPRYQVTQFGKPVTLSCSQTLNHNVMYWYQQKSSQAPKLLFHYYDKDFNNEADTPDNFQSRRPNTSFCFLDIRSPGLGDTAMYLCATSRDGTGVEQYFGPGTRLTVT.

The V and J genes are TRBV7-6 and TRBJ2-1, with a tentative D call TRBD2 (5 bases). V lost 5 bases and J 8 bases, leaving 16 bases between the germline ends. Germline V gives CDR1 SGHVS, CDR2 FNYEAQ. The CDR3 consists of 14 residues. The CDR3 nucleotides read TGTGCCAGCAGCCATCTTCTAGGGAGCGATGAGCAGTTCTTC. Amino acids: CASSHLLGSDEQFF.

This clonotype was seen more than once but under ten times. CDR3 nucleotides: TGTGCCAGCAGAGGTTTCACAGATACGCAGTATTTT. The encoded protein is CASRGFTDTQYF. The rearrangement links TRBV6-5 to TRBJ2-3; D is ambiguous. Trimming took 6 bases from V and 2 from J, leaving 6 bases between them. CDR1 is MNHEY and CDR2 is SVGAGI in the germline V gene. CDR3 length equals 12 residues.

The chain carries TRBV12-3 or TRBV12-4 and TRBJ2-2, with TRBD1 matching 8 bases. This CDR3 is 15 amino acids long. V trimming: 4 bases; J trimming: 3 bases; junction bases outside the gene matches: 4. The CDR3 is CASSWGTGHTGELFF. The CDR3 coding sequence is TGTGCCAGCAGTTGGGGGACAGGACACACCGGGGAGCTGTTTTTT.

This chain links TRBV20-1 with TRBJ2-1; unclear D gene. V was shortened by 0 bases and J by 0 bases, with 12 bases between the two germline ends. Per germline, CDR1 DFQATT and CDR2 SNEGSKA (reference sequence). The CDR3 consists of 16 residues. CDR3 amino acids: CSARDVERSSYNEQFF. CDR3 sequence (DNA): TGCAGTGCTAGAGATGTTGAGAGGAGCTCCTACAATGAGCAGTTCTTC.

This chain links TRBV6-5 with TRBJ2-6; D unresolved. CDR1 is MNHEY and CDR2 is SVGAGI in the germline V gene. The CDR3 has 16 amino acids. Trimming left V 4 bases short and J 0 bases short, with 10 bases between. The chain's CDR3 is CASSSPGGSGANVLTF. The DNA of the CDR3 is TGTGCCAGCAGTTCCCCCGGTGGCTCTGGGGCCAACGTCCTGACTTTC.

This clonotype has more than one count but fewer than ten. This chain uses TRBV12-3 or TRBV12-4 with TRBJ1-2; maybe TRBD1 (6 bases). The CDR3 runs 15 residues. Trimming stripped 3 bases from V and 1 base from J, with 12 bases between. The CDR3 sequence is CASSFDRRINYGYTF. The DNA for the CDR3 is TGTGCCAGCAGTTTCGACAGGAGGATTAACTATGGCTACACCTTC.

The chain is built from TRBV7-3 and TRBJ2-7, with D maybe TRBD1 (7 bases). The CDR3 is made up of 15 amino acids. Germline-derived CDR1 and CDR2 are SGHTA and FQGTGA. V lost 2 bases and J lost 4, with 15 bases in between. The CDR3 reads CASSLYGGGGYEQYF. CDR3 bases: TGTGCCAGCAGCTTATACGGAGGGGGCGGGTACGAGCAGTACTTC. Combining the CDR3 with reference TRBV7-3 and TRBJ2-7 gives the whole variable domain GAGVSQTPSNKVTEKGKYVELRCDPISGHTALYWYRQSLGQGPEFLIYFQGTGAADDSGLPNDRFFAVRPEGSVSTLKIQRTERGDSAVYLCASSLYGGGGYEQYFGPGTRLTVT.

This clonotype was seen only a few times. A clone one base away is much larger, so this may be a read error. The chain links TRBV6-1 to TRBJ2-3; D is perhaps TRBD2 (5 bases). The CDR3 totals 17 residues. The germline V gene encodes CDR1 MNHNS and CDR2 SASEGT. CDR3 protein: CASSRYSLIGVPDTRYF. Here the CDR3 DNA reads TGTGCCAGCAGCCGCTATTCCTTGATCGGGGTCCCAGATACGCGGTATTTT.

J is TRBJ2-3 and V is TRBV10-1, with a possible D match to TRBD2 (5 bases). The length of the CDR3 is 15 residues. V lost 0 bases, J lost 6 bases, and 13 bases lay in between. The V gene's germline CDR1 is WNHNN and CDR2 SYGVQD (reference sequence). CDR3 region: CASSESQGRGDTQYF. The CDR3 region has the DNA TGCGCCAGCAGTGAGTCCCAAGGACGAGGGGATACGCAGTATTTT.

This chain connects TRBV6-1 to TRBJ2-7; TRBD1 matches at 8 bases. The junction had 10 bases not matched to a gene; V was cut back by 8 bases and J by 4 bases. The germline CDR1 and CDR2 sequences are MNHNS and SASEGT. This CDR3 region has 14 residues. CDR3 bases: TGTGCCAGCGGGACGACAGGGGTGGGATACGAGCAGTACTTC. Protein sequence: CASGTTGVGYEQYF.